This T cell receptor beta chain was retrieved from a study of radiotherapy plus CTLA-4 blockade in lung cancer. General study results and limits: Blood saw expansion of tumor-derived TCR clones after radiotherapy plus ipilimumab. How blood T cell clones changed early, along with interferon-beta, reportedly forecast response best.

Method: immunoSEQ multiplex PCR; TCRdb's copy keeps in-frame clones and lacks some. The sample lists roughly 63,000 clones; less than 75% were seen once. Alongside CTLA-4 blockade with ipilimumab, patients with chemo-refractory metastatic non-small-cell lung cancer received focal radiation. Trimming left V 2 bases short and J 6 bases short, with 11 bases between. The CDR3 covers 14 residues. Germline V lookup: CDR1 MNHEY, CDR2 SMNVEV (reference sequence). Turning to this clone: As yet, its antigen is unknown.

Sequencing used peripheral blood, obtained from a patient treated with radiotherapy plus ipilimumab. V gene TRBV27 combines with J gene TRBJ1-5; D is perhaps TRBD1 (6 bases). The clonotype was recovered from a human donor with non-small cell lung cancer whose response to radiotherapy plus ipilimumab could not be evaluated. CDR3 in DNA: TGTGCCAGCAGTTTAACAGGGATAGGTCAGCCCCAGCATTTT. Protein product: CASSLTGIGQPQHF.